The 6 T cell receptor beta chains below all came from one sample that was sequenced in a study of T-cell reconstitution after alpha-beta-depleted transplantation in children. As it was prepared, the TCRbeta library received unique molecular identifiers. MiXCR was run by TCRdb on the PCR reads, yielding one entry per CDR3 protein. The table has about 22,000 distinct CDR3 sequences, approximately 11% seen once. This material consisted of PBMCs from the stem cell graft donor, taken from the stem cell graft. The receptors shown here come from a human donor who donated a stem cell graft to a child with chronic granulomatous disease.

This clonotype was found many times. This rearrangement joins TRBV5-1 to TRBJ2-1, with no clear D. The germline CDR1 and CDR2 sequences are SGHRS and YFSETQ. V lost 0 bases and J lost 8, with 9 bases in between. There are 13 residues in the CDR3. In DNA form, the CDR3 reads TGCGCCAGCAGCTTGGAGGGCCCCCATGAGCAGTTCTTC. Translating gives CASSLEGPHEQFF.

This clonotype was seen repeatedly, ten times or more. The genes are TRBV7-6 and TRBJ1-5, with 10 nucleotides matching TRBD1. The V segment lost 1 base and the J segment 0 bases; nucleotides outside the gene matches: 9. Germline CDR1 SGHVS, CDR2 FNYEAQ. The CDR3 contains 19 residues. The CDR3 reads CASSLVPGQGILSNQPQHF. CDR3 sequence (DNA): TGTGCCAGCAGCTTAGTTCCGGGACAGGGGATTCTTAGCAATCAGCCCCAGCATTTT. The full variable domain, its missing parts supplied by reference TRBV7-6 and TRBJ1-5, is GAGVSQSPRYKVTKRGQDVALRCDPISGHVSLYWYRQALGQGPEFLTYFNYEAQQDKSGLPNDRFSAERPEGSISTLTIQRTEQRDSAMYRCASSLVPGQGILSNQPQHFGDGTRLSIL.

This clonotype was counted at least ten times. CDR3 residues: CASSLSGGAIGELFF. DNA for the CDR3: TGTGCCAGCAGCCTTAGCGGGGGGGCTATCGGGGAGCTGTTTTTT. V gene TRBV12-3 or TRBV12-4 combines with J gene TRBJ2-2; TRBD2 matches 11 bases. This CDR3 contains 15 residues. V shed 6 bases and J 7 bases; nucleotides not matched to a gene: 7.

In its sample, this clonotype was seen many times. The rearrangement joins TRBV7-9 to TRBJ2-1, with D possibly matching TRBD2 (6 bases). The V and J ends lost 5 bases and 7 bases respectively, with 21 bases between them. The germline CDR1 and CDR2 sequences are SEHNR and FQNEAQ (reference sequence). The CDR3 contains 16 residues. For the CDR3, the DNA is TGTGCCAGCAGCCCAAAACTAGCCGGGGGTGAAAATGAGCAGTTCTTC. Encoded protein: CASSPKLAGGENEQFF.

This clonotype came up many times. V gene TRBV29-1 combines with J gene TRBJ1-1, with D hard to call. Germline V gene sequence: CDR1 SQVTM, CDR2 ANQGSEA. V shed 2 bases and J shed 4 bases, with 14 bases lying between them. The CDR3 consists of 14 residues. CDR3 DNA sequence: TGCAGCGTTGAAAGCACTCAGTCAAGCACTGAAGCTTTCTTT. Encoded protein: CSVESTQSSTEAFF.

Ten or more counts support this clonotype. J is TRBJ2-5 and V is TRBV12-3 or TRBV12-4; D may be TRBD1 (6 bases). The CDR3 is made up of 14 amino acids. Deletions cut 5 bases from V and 5 bases from J, with 15 bases between. The CDR3 spells CASSRQVGWETQYF. The CDR3 region has the DNA TGTGCCAGCAGTCGACAGGTCGGCTGGGAGACCCAGTACTTC.